A single T cell receptor beta chain is shown here with its context. The antigen it recognizes is unknown. The input lacks base qualities; no much larger clone sits a single base away. The cohort consisted of 650 to 700 healthy bone marrow donors. At the time of sampling, every cohort member was nominally healthy, though immune exposures that went unrecorded were likely present. The donor was CMV seropositive and was included in the group of almost 300 seropositive cohort members. Each donor provided a peripheral blood sample, and peripheral blood mononuclear cells were used for TCR beta sequencing. The Qiagen DNeasy Blood Extraction Kit was used to extract genomic DNA from the blood cell samples. This record comes from a study of cytomegalovirus exposure and HLA in healthy donors (dated by TCRdb to about 2017). Looking at the study overall: According to an earlier analysis of 450 to 650 of the donors, 150 million to 200 million T cells yielded some 120 million unique TCR beta sequences and around 300 Gb of sequence data. About 280 gigabases of sequencing data and 78 million or so unique TCR sequences were included in an early release covering about 600 HLA-typed donors. Of the roughly 400 genotyped donors, 81% were placed in the genetic ancestry cluster associated with self-reported Caucasian donors. The study aimed to test whether cataloging public T cell receptors could reveal signatures of past pathogen exposure. Using immunosequencing, the study profiled T cell repertoires from 666 subjects and related those repertoires to cytomegalovirus serostatus. Besides the first cohort of roughly 660 subjects, a separate validation cohort made up of 120 different subjects was used. The study combined high-throughput TCR immunosequencing, statistical association of individual TCRs with disease status, and machine learning to predict cytomegalovirus infection status. A later analysis re-examined previously published TCR beta repertoires from about 670 donors and added high-resolution HLA genotyping to investigate patterns of TCR occurrence. Rather than drawing on any new phenotypic data, the later analysis identified candidate immune exposures from TCR beta sequences and the way those sequences occurred across donors. An earlier analysis of approximately 500 of the donors applied high-throughput TCR beta sequencing to assess whether each TCR beta V gene segment acted as functional or pseudogenic. Alongside the repertoire data, information on donor age, sex, ethnicity and CMV serostatus was compiled. A later genetic analysis took genome-wide SNP genotypes for about 55% of the 666 donors and used that subset as a discovery cohort. All discovery cohort repertoires had been generated using a single sequencing platform. HLA typing included class I and class II loci at four-digit resolution. The number of donors typed differed by locus, with about 629-630 for A, B, C, DRB1 and DQB1, approximately 500 for DQA1, over 600 for DPA1, and roughly 450 for DPB1. A handful of DR-DQ haplotypes were handled as single units for association and clustering because linkage in the cohort was strong. Among some 400 genotyped donors of the cohort, an average of roughly 240,000 unique TCR beta nucleotide sequences were sequenced per donor, about a sixth of them non-productive. What the authors observed across the whole study: In a later analysis, TCR association rates were found to vary across HLA loci, with the most associated TCRs seen for DRB1 alleles and the fewest for HLA-C alleles. In this cohort, only TCR beta chains were sequenced, and detectable features were limited by the absence of alpha or paired-chain data. Because HLA typing was unavailable for some donors at each locus, only the typed subset was used in association tests. The classifier was reported to diagnose cytomegalovirus status with high specificity and sensitivity in both the original cohort and the validation cohort. According to the authors, the approach could potentially be generalized to other disease states and immunological phenotypes. A later analysis reported that several top co-occurrence clusters appeared linked to parvovirus B19, influenza, CMV and Epstein-Barr virus. In vitro tests confirmed that a few of the cytomegalovirus-associated TCR beta chains recognize cytomegalovirus antigens. A later analysis found that most CMV-associated TCR beta chains appeared HLA-restricted, with HLA associations seemingly driven largely by CMV exposure. Fewer than 20 rarely observed V segments, including chromosome 9 orphons, were excluded from the earlier analysis of about 610 of the donors because counts were too low. A group of highly shared sequence variants was considered likely to be a technical artifact of the sequencing pipeline. The study gave a list of over 150 TCR beta chains associated with cytomegalovirus. A further reported finding was that TCR beta sequences accurately predicted the HLA-A and HLA-B alleles for most subjects in the first cohort. Linkage disequilibrium might explain the correlated functional status among segregating V segments, but an unknown experimental factor could not be excluded. Compared with the roughly 720-donor mean, donors in an Asian-associated ancestry cluster had fewer N-insertions in productive TCRs, according to a later genetic analysis. Sequencing depth was assumed to be roughly uniform across donors in the presence/absence analyses, though that assumption may not hold. Specific HLA alleles were associated with roughly 16,000 TCR beta sequences at a false discovery rate of 0.05 in a later analysis. In an earlier analysis of 500 to 650 of the donors, most TCR beta V segments appeared in productive rearrangements about 90% or about 30% of the time, broadly matching IMGT annotations. CMV serostatus was the only immune exposure information available for the cohort. While some public TCRs were present in many individuals, most TCR sequences turned up only very rarely across donors. Compared with equally common non-associated chains, HLA-associated TCR beta chains in a later analysis were more clonally expanded and had lower generation probabilities. When HLA alleles, especially DR and DQ, strongly co-occurred, attributing TCR associations to individual alleles was difficult. V-gene and J-gene trimming of TCR beta chains was associated with a missense DCLRE1C variant in a later genetic analysis, and the association was replicated in an independent cohort.

The library was generated by the immunoSEQ multiplex PCR assay. The multiplex PCR relied on a mix of 60 forward primers for TCR Vbeta segments and 13 reverse primers for TCR Jbeta segments. The CDR3 region of rearranged TCR beta genes was amplified from genomic DNA by a multiplex PCR assay. On the Illumina HiSeq System, the amplified TCR beta libraries were sequenced as 87-base-pair reads. As for the original processing: In a later analysis, approximately 74 million unique TCR beta chains were counted across the roughly 610 repertoires, and roughly 9.9 million of these chains were shared by at least two donors. Raw reads were error-corrected and collapsed into unique sequences by a nearest-neighbor algorithm in which closely related sequences were merged to remove PCR and sequencing errors. CDR3 sequences were aligned to IMGT reference sequences to assign V, D and J gene segments. For a sequence to be retained, at least a six-nucleotide match to both a V gene segment and a J gene segment was required. Rearrangements were classified as productive when the CDR3 lacked stop codons and remained in frame with V and J, and all other rearrangements were classified as non-productive. Following IMGT convention, CDR3 was defined as the stretch from the second conserved V-encoded cysteine up to the conserved J-encoded phenylalanine. The earlier analysis of roughly 590 of the donors excluded sequences that lacked an unambiguous match to a single V gene segment. An earlier analysis of some 500 of the donors classified V segments as functional when productive rearrangements were above 56.7% and as segregating when the standard deviation between donors was above 5%. A statistical classification framework was built to diagnose cytomegalovirus status from the catalog of TCR beta chain sequences. V and J gene assignment, in a later analysis, came from comparing TCR nucleotide sequences with IMGT/GENE-DB human TR gene sequences. A later analysis assigned CDR3 sequences and most-parsimonious VDJ recombination scenarios with the TCRdist pipeline. In a later analysis, each TCR beta chain was defined by its CDR3 amino acid sequence together with its V-gene family, and reads lacking a unique V-gene family were excluded. To address suspected cross-contamination and a sequencing artifact, a later analysis removed a few hundred highly shared, low-generation-probability nucleotide sequences. For each public chain, a later analysis derived a clonal expansion index from normalized ranks of inferred template counts within each repertoire. In a later analysis, generation probabilities were computed with a VDJ recombination model fitted to out-of-frame rearrangements, and the resulting probabilities were checked against IGoR. A later analysis scored TCR-TCR, TCR-HLA and TCR-CMV co-occurrence with hypergeometric tests, applying a repertoire-size bias correction to TCR pairs. A later analysis estimated false discovery rates by permuting HLA or CMV assignments 20 times. In a later analysis, co-occurring TCRs were grouped with DBSCAN, and TCRdist sequence similarity was added when clustering was performed within HLA-allele-positive subsets. Co-occurrence clustering excluded repertoires with fewer than 30,000 or more than 120,000 public chains, plus five with anomalous nucleotide sharing. TCRdb re-hosts the immuneACCESS table, in-frame sequences only. Its copies lack some clones; in the studies checked, an unresolved V gene accounts for under half of them, and the cause for the rest is not known. V and J calls and clone size are given by that table; D and trimming were obtained from the DNA. The sample profile shows 100,000 to 150,000 clones; around four fifths of them were found once. Around 9.9% of the sample goes to the ten largest clones.

The receptor comes from a man aged 25 to 40 in good health and CMV-seropositive. The sample taken for sequencing was PBMCs.

The DNA reads as follows: TGCAGCGTTAAATCCGGGACAGGGGAATCCTACGAGCAGTACTTC. The resulting protein is CSVKSGTGESYEQYF. Here the chain combines TRBV29-1 and TRBJ2-7, and 10 junctional nucleotides match TRBD1. CDR1 and CDR2, per the germline V gene, are SQVTM and ANQGSEA. Germline trimming: 5 bases from V, 1 base from J; junction bases outside gene matches: 8. The CDR3 runs 15 amino acids, cysteine and phenylalanine included. Of the read, only the CDR3 DNA is kept; its 45 bases are in frame from base 1.